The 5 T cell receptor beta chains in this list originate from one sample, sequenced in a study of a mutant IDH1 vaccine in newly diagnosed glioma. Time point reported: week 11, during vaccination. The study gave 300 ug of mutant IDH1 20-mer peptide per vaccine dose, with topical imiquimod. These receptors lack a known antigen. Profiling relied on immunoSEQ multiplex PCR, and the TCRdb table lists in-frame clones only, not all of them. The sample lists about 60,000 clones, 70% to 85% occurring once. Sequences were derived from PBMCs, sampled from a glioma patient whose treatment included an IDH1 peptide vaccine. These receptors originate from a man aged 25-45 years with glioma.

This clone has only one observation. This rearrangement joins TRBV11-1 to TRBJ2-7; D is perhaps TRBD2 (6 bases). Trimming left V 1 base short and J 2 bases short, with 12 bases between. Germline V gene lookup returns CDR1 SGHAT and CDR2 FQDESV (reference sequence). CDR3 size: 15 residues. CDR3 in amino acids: CASSLEAGRAYEQYF. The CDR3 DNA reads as TGTGCCAGCAGCTTAGAGGCGGGGCGGGCCTACGAGCAGTACTTC.

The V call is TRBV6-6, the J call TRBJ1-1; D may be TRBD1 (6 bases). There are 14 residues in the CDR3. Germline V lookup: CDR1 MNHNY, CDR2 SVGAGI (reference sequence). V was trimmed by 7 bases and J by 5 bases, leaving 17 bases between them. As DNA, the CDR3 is TGTGCCAGCACCTTACAGGGTACGGGGACTGAAGCTTTCTTT. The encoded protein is CASTLQGTGTEAFF.

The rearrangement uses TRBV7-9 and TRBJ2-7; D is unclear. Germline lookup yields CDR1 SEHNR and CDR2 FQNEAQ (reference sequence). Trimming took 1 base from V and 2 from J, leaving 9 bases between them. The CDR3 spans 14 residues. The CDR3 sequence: CASSLDRLPYEQYF. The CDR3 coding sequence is TGTGCCAGCAGCTTAGATCGGTTACCCTACGAGCAGTACTTC.

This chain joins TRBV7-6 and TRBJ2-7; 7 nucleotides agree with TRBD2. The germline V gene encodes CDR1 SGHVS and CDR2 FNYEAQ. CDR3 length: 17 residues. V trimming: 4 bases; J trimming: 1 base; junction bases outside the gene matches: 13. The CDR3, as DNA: TGTGCCAGCAGCTCCGTACTTAGTCGCGGGAGATCCTACGAGCAGTACTTC. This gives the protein CASSSVLSRGRSYEQYF.

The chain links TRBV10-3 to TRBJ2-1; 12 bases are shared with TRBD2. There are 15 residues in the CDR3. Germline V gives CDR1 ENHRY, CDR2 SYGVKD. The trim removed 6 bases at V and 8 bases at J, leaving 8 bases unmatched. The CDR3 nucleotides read TGTGCCATCAGCGTTACTAGCGGGGGGTGGTATGAGCAGTTCTTC. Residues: CAISVTSGGWYEQFF.